This T cell receptor (beta chain) stems from a study of post-analysis software for immune sequencing data (dated by TCRdb to between 2015 and 2017). Study-level background: The recorded disease courses included relapsing-remitting, secondary progressive and progressive-relapsing multiple sclerosis, and some patients had no subtype annotation. The patient repertoires were compared against more than 10 previously published healthy control repertoires obtained from donors aged about 6 to 27 years. A subset of samples was prepared in parallel using single-end sample barcoding, then pooled and co-amplified after Illumina adapter ligation.

The germline V gene supplies CDR1 SQVTM and CDR2 ANQGSEA. V loses 7 bases, J loses 5 bases, and the germline ends lie 20 bases apart. The CDR3 goes from the cysteine to the phenylalanine over 15 residues. Of the read, only the CDR3 DNA is kept; its 45 bases are in frame from base 1. Library generation was performed with PCR. This sample was sequenced with an Illumina HiSeq 2500. To reduce PCR and sequencing biases, unique molecular identifiers were built into the TCR beta cDNA libraries. Per 1 to 10 million input T cells, some 500,000 cDNA molecules were obtained, such that each molecule approximated one T cell. The same protocol used for the earlier healthy control dataset was applied to prepare and sequence the patient libraries. Within a given batch, samples were prepared together, multiplexed and sequenced on the same HiSeq lane. On the authors' methods: Raw barcoded reads were processed with MIGEC, and single-read molecular identifier groups were discarded before consensus assembly and CDR3 extraction. Clonotype tables were post-analysed with VDJtools, normalizing diversity by down-sampling all datasets to the smallest sample size. To correct batch-related cross-sample contamination, repertoire overlap clustering matched CDR3 amino acid sequences but not nucleotide sequences. TCRdb redid the processing of the public reads, applying fastp at Q25 and MiXCR, and retained in-frame beta chains. For every CDR3 protein sequence, its rows merge into one entry that carries the most common genes and DNA. What appears here as the V and J calls and clone size reflects TCRdb's work, not the paper's. The sample table lists some 700,000 distinct CDR3 sequences, 55% to 60% of them with a count of one. The ten top clones hold over 9% of the sample.

The full study reports these points: About 5 TRBV segments, including TRBV5-6, TRBV5-1 and TRBV20-1, were significantly more frequent in patients than controls. Compared with controls, multiple sclerosis patients had significantly lower normalized Chao1 diversity, a finding suggesting substantial peripheral T-cell clonal expansion. The multiple sclerosis patient group was slightly younger than the control group. Direct clustering with F measure revealed strong co-clustering of samples prepared in the same batch, which led to a batch-effect correction.

For this clonotype: The target of this receptor is not known. Per-nucleotide qualities are absent, and no much larger clonotype sits a single base away.

TCR beta repertoires were profiled from peripheral blood of over 10 young patients with multiple sclerosis to demonstrate the VDJtools post-analysis software. The patients with multiple sclerosis were children and adolescents between roughly 6 and 17 years of age. The clonotype was recovered from a girl aged 2-10 years with multiple sclerosis. The specimen was blood. The V gene is TRBV29-1 and the J gene is TRBJ2-2; the D gene is perhaps TRBD2, on 7 matching bases. The sequenced DNA: TGCAGCGCCGGGTCGGGGGGCGCCCGGACCGGGGAGCTGTTTTTT. The resulting protein is CSAGSGGARTGELFF.